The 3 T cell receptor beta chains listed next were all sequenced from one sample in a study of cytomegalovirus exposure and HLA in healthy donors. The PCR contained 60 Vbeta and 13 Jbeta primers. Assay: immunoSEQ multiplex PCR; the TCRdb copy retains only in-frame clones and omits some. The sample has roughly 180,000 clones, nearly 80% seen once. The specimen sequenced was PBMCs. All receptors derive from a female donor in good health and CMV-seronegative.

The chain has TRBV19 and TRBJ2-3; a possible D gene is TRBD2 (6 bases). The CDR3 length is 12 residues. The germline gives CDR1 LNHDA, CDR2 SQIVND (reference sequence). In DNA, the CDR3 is TGTGCTGTCGGGGGAGCTACAGATACGCAGTATTTT. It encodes CAVGGATDTQYF.

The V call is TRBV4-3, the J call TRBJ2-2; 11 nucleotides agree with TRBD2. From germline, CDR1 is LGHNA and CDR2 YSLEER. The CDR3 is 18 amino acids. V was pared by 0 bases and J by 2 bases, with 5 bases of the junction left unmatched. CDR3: CASSQDGGLAVNTGELFF. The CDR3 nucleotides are TGCGCCAGCAGCCAAGATGGGGGACTAGCGGTAAACACCGGGGAGCTGTTTTTT.

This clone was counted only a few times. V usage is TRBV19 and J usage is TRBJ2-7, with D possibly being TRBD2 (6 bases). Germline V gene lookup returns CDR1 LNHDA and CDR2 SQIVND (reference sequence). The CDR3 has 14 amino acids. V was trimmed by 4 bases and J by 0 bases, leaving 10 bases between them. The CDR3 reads CASSKGLNSYEQYF. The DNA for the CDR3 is TGTGCCAGTAGTAAGGGACTCAACTCCTACGAGCAGTACTTC. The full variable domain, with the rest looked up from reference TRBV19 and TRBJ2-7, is DGGITQSPKYLFRKEGQNVTLSCEQNLNHDAMYWYRQDPGQGLRLIYYSQIVNDFQKGDIAEGYSVSREKKESFPLTVTSAQKNPTAFYLCASSKGLNSYEQYFGPGTRLTVT.